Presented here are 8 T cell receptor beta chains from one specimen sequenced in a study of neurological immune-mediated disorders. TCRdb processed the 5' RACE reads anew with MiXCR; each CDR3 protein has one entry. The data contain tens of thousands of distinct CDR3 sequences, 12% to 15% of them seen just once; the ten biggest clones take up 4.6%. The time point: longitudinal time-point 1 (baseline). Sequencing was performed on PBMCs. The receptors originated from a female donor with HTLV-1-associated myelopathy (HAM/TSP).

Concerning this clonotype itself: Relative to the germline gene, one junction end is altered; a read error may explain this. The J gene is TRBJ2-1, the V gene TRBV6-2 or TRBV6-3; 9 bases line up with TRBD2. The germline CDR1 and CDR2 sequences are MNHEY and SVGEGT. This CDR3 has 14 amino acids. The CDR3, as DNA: TGTGACAGCAGCCTCGCGGGGGGGCGTAGTGAGCAGTTCTTC. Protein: CDSSLAGGRSEQFF.

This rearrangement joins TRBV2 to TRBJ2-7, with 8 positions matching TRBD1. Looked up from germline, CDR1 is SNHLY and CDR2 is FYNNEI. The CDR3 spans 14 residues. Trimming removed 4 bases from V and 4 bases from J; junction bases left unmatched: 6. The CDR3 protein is CASSVTGALYEQYF. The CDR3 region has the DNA TGTGCCAGCAGTGTGACAGGGGCGCTGTACGAGCAGTACTTC.

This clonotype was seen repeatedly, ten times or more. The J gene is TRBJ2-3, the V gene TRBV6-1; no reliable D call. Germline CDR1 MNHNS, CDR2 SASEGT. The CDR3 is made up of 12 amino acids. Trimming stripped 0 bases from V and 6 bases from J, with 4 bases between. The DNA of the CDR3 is TGTGCCAGCAGTGAAGCCTGGGATACGCAGTATTTT. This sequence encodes CASSEAWDTQYF.

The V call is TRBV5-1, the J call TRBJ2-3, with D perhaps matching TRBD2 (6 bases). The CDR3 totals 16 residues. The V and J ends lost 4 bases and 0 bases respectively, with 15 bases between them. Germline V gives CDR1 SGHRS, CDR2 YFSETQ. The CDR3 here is CASSLLATPSTDTQYF. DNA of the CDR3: TGCGCCAGCAGCCTCCTAGCGACTCCTAGCACAGATACGCAGTATTTT.

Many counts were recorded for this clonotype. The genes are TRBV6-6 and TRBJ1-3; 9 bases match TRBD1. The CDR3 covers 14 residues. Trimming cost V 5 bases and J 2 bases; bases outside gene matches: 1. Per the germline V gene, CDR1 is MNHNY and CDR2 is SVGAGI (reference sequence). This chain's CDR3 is CASSRDRAGNTIYF. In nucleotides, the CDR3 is TGTGCCAGCAGTCGGGACAGGGCTGGAAACACCATATATTTT.

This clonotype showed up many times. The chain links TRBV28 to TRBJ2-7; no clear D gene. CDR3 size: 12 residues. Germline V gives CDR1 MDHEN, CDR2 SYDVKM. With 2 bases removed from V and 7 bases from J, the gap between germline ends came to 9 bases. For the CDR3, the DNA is TGTGCCAGCAGTTTAGTGGGTTGGGAGCAGTACTTC. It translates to CASSLVGWEQYF.

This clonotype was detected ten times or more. The CDR3 protein is CSAAGAGGPSTDTQYF. CDR3 bases: TGCAGTGCCGCGGGAGCGGGGGGGCCAAGCACAGATACGCAGTATTTT. The rearrangement links TRBV20-1 to TRBJ2-3; 10 bases are a match to TRBD2. This CDR3 has 16 residues. V lost 6 bases, J lost 0 bases, and 9 bases stayed unmatched. Germline V gene lookup returns CDR1 DFQATT and CDR2 SNEGSKA (reference sequence).

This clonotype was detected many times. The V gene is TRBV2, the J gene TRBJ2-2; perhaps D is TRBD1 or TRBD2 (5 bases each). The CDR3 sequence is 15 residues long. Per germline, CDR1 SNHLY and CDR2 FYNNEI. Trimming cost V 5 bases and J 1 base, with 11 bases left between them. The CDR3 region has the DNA TGTGCCAGCAGTATAGGGACGGTGAACACCGGGGAGCTGTTTTTT. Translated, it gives CASSIGTVNTGELFF.